One sample yielded the 29 T cell receptor beta chains listed below, sequenced in a study of cytomegalovirus exposure and HLA in healthy donors. The PCR was carried out with 60 Vbeta primers and 13 Jbeta primers. Sequencing was performed with immunoSEQ multiplex PCR; in TCRdb, only in-frame clones are kept and a portion is missing. The sample has 210,000 or so clones; over 60% are singletons. Sample: PBMCs. The receptors originated from a man aged 18 to 30 in good health and CMV-seronegative.

The CDR3 sequence is CASGLMGRDSNQPQHF. Written as DNA, the CDR3 is TGTGCTAGTGGTTTGATGGGGCGCGATAGCAATCAGCCCCAGCATTTT. The rearrangement joins TRBV12-5 to TRBJ1-5; D possibly corresponds to TRBD1 (5 bases). The CDR3 runs 16 residues. The V gene's germline CDR1 is LGHNT and CDR2 FRNRAP. Trimming took off 2 bases at V and 0 bases at J, with 11 bases between the two ends. The full variable domain, its missing parts supplied by reference TRBV12-5 and TRBJ1-5, is DARVTQTPRHKVTEMGQEVTMRCQPILGHNTVFWYRQTMMQGLELLAYFRNRAPLDDSGMPKDRFSAEMPDATLATLKIQPSEPRDSAVYFCASGLMGRDSNQPQHFGDGTRLSIL.

Written as DNA, the CDR3 is TGTGCCAGCAGCTCAACTAGCGGGAGGAGGAGTGAGCAGTTCTTC. This sequence encodes CASSSTSGRRSEQFF. The V gene is TRBV7-9, the J gene TRBJ2-1; 12 nucleotides agree with TRBD2. The CDR3 contains 15 residues. Germline assignment: CDR1 SEHNR and CDR2 FQNEAQ (reference sequence). V gave up 4 bases and J gave up 9 bases; unmatched junction bases: 7.

This clone was seen only once. The chain is built from TRBV7-3 and TRBJ1-1; the match to TRBD1 covers 7 bases. The CDR3 is made up of 14 amino acids. Germline loops: CDR1 SGHTA, CDR2 FQGTGA. The V gene end was trimmed by 5 bases and the J gene end by 4 bases; junction bases not matched to a gene: 7. CDR3 nucleotide sequence: TGTGCCAGCAGCGCGACAGGGATGGGCACTGAAGCTTTCTTT. This encodes CASSATGMGTEAFF.

The V call is TRBV27, the J call TRBJ2-1, with 16 bases lining up with TRBD2. The CDR3 contains 19 residues. V lost 5 bases to trimming and J lost 10 bases; unmatched junction nucleotides: 17. Germline V gene sequence: CDR1 MNHEY, CDR2 SMNVEV (reference sequence). DNA of the CDR3: TGTGCCAGCAGTCCTCCGACCGGGACTAGCGGGAGGGTTGTAAGCGAGCAGTTCTTC. As protein: CASSPPTGTSGRVVSEQFF.

This clone was seen a single time. The chain employs TRBV4-1 and TRBJ1-2; D is possibly TRBD1 (5 bases). V was shortened by 5 bases and J by 4 bases, with 14 bases between the two germline ends. This CDR3 region has 14 residues. The V gene's germline CDR1 is MGHRA and CDR2 YSYEKL. The CDR3 is CASSNNRGFYGYTF. Written as DNA, the CDR3 is TGCGCCAGCAGCAACAATCGGGGGTTCTATGGCTACACCTTC.

The gene calls are TRBV5-5 and TRBJ2-7, with 7 bases lining up with TRBD2. The CDR3 consists of 15 residues. Germline assignment: CDR1 SGHKS and CDR2 YYEKEE (reference sequence). J lost 3 bases, V lost 5 bases, and 11 bases had no gene match. The CDR3, as DNA: TGTGCCAGCAGTTTTTCGACTAGCCGGGTCTACGAGCAGTACTTC. As protein: CASSFSTSRVYEQYF. Drawing the rest from reference TRBV5-5 and TRBJ2-7, the complete variable domain is DAGVTQSPTHLIKTRGQQVTLRCSPISGHKSVSWYQQVLGQGPQFIFQYYEKEERGRGNFPDRFSARQFPNYSSELNVNALLLGDSALYLCASSFSTSRVYEQYFGPGTRLTVT.

The sample holds a few counts of this clone. This chain joins TRBV5-1 and TRBJ2-6; TRBD1 agrees at 7 bases. Per the germline V gene, CDR1 is SGHRS and CDR2 is YFSETQ. The CDR3 is 16 amino acids. Trimming at V came to 4 bases and at J to 8 bases, leaving 12 bases not matched to a gene. CDR3 loop: CASSRPIMTGSNVLTF. DNA of the CDR3: TGCGCCAGCAGCCGGCCGATAATGACAGGGTCCAACGTCCTGACTTTC.

J is TRBJ1-2 and V is TRBV2, with 11 bases fitting TRBD1. This CDR3 comprises 13 residues. Germline V gene sequence: CDR1 SNHLY, CDR2 FYNNEI. V was pared by 6 bases and J by 7 bases, with 4 bases of the junction left unmatched. The CDR3 spells CASRDRGQGGYTF. In nucleotides, the CDR3 is TGTGCCAGCAGGGACAGGGGGCAGGGTGGCTACACCTTC.

This clone appeared a few times. The rearrangement uses TRBV30 and TRBJ2-5; unclear D gene. TRBJ2-7 matches the DNA end more closely, so the J call is doubtful. CDR1 is GTSNPN, CDR2 SVGIG, per germline (reference sequence). CDR3 size: 12 residues. The CDR3 DNA reads as TGTGCCTGGTACCGGAGTGACTACGAGCAGTACTTC. It yields the protein CAWYRSDYEQYF.

This clone has only a few counts. A junction end diverges from the germline sequence, so it may reflect a read error. The chain uses TRBV7-9 and TRBJ2-7, with D perhaps TRBD2 (5 bases). CDR1 SEHNR and CDR2 FQNEAQ come from the germline V gene (reference sequence). The CDR3 spans 12 residues. The CDR3 DNA is TGTTCCAGCAGCTTAAAAGCGGACGAGCAGTACTTC. Amino acid sequence: CSSSLKADEQYF. Based on the CDR3 plus reference TRBV7-9 and TRBJ2-7, the full variable domain is DTGVSQNPRHKITKRGQNVTFRCDPISEHNRLYWYRQTLGQGPEFLTYFQNEAQLEKSRLLSDRFSAERPKGSFSTLEIQRTEQGDSAMYLCSSSLKADEQYFGPGTRLTVT.

A note on this clone: Compared with germline, one end of the junction differs, possibly owing to a read error. V usage is TRBV18 and J usage is TRBJ2-7, with 8 bases fitting TRBD2. Germline V gene data show CDR1 as KGHSH and CDR2 as LQKENI. The length of the CDR3 is 16 residues. Written as DNA, the CDR3 is TGTGCCAGCCCACCACGCTCAGCGGGAGATAGGAACGAGCAGTACTTC. Residues: CASPPRSAGDRNEQYF.

This clone was seen once. V usage is TRBV6-6 and J usage is TRBJ2-1; 11 bases match TRBD2. V lost 4 bases to trimming and J lost 0 bases; unmatched junction nucleotides: 2. CDR3 length: 16 amino acids. Germline values: CDR1 MNHNY, CDR2 SVGAGI (reference sequence). For the CDR3, the DNA is TGTGCCAGCAGTTGGACTAGCGGGTTCTCCTACAATGAGCAGTTCTTC. Protein product: CASSWTSGFSYNEQFF.

J is TRBJ1-2 and V is TRBV30, with 7 positions matching TRBD1. The CDR3 covers 14 residues. In germline, CDR1 is GTSNPN, CDR2 SVGIG (reference sequence). Trimming removed 4 bases from V and 0 bases from J; junction bases left unmatched: 5. DNA of the CDR3: TGTGCCTGGAATAGGGACAGTTCTAACTATGGCTACACCTTC. Protein product: CAWNRDSSNYGYTF.

This clone was observed a few times. This chain connects TRBV2 to TRBJ2-3; TRBD2 might be the D (6 bases). Germline CDR1 and CDR2: SNHLY and FYNNEI. Trimming pared 4 bases from V and 1 base from J, leaving 12 bases between. The CDR3 sequence is 15 residues long. CDR3 sequence: CASSGGWGGTDTQYF. CDR3 nucleotides: TGTGCCAGCAGTGGAGGGTGGGGGGGCACAGATACGCAGTATTTT. The full variable domain, with the rest looked up from reference TRBV2 and TRBJ2-3, is EPEVTQTPSHQVTQMGQEVILRCVPISNHLYFYWYRQILGQKVEFLVSFYNNEISEKSEIFDDQFSVERPDGSNFTLKIRSTKLEDSAMYFCASSGGWGGTDTQYFGPGTRLTVL.

The chain uses TRBV2 and TRBJ2-7; tentative D call: TRBD2 (6 bases). This CDR3 region has 14 residues. The V and J ends lost 2 bases and 3 bases respectively, with 11 bases between them. Germline-derived CDR1 and CDR2 are SNHLY and FYNNEI. The CDR3 bases are TGTGCCAGCAGTGAAATGGAGGGGTACTACGAGCAGTACTTC. It translates to CASSEMEGYYEQYF. The entire variable domain, with the rest obtained from reference TRBV2 and TRBJ2-7, is as follows: EPEVTQTPSHQVTQMGQEVILRCVPISNHLYFYWYRQILGQKVEFLVSFYNNEISEKSEIFDDQFSVERPDGSNFTLKIRSTKLEDSAMYFCASSEMEGYYEQYFGPGTRLTVT.

The chain has TRBV5-4 and TRBJ1-1; 8 nucleotides agree with TRBD1. This CDR3 is built from 15 residues. V lost 5 bases, J lost 1 base, and 7 bases stayed unmatched. Germline V gene data show CDR1 as SGHNT and CDR2 as YYREEE (reference sequence). The CDR3 DNA is TGTGCCAGCAGTTTCGCCGGGACAGGGAACACTGAAGCTTTCTTT. It is translated as CASSFAGTGNTEAFF.

The chain combines TRBV2 with TRBJ2-2; tentatively, D is TRBD1 (5 bases). Germline V CDR1 and CDR2: SNHLY, FYNNEI. V was pared by 8 bases and J by 6 bases, with 16 bases between. This CDR3 is 14 amino acids long. In nucleotides, the CDR3 is TGTGCCAGCTCTCGGCAGGGCGTCTCCGGGGAGCTGTTTTTT. It yields the protein CASSRQGVSGELFF.

This clone was picked up a small number of times. CDR3: CASRKWDRGFVETQYF. In nucleotides, the CDR3 is TGTGCAAGTCGCAAGTGGGACAGGGGATTTGTAGAGACCCAGTACTTC. The chain joins TRBV12-2 to TRBJ2-5; TRBD1, as called in the table, went unchecked against the DNA. TRBV12-2 is classified as a pseudogene. This CDR3 has 16 amino acids.

This clone has only a few counts. The chain is built from TRBV6-5 and TRBJ1-1; 8 bases are a match to TRBD1. The trim removed 7 bases at V and 4 bases at J, leaving 5 bases unmatched. The CDR3 sequence is 13 residues long. CDR1 and CDR2 (germline): MNHEY, SVGAGI. CDR3 in DNA: TGTGCCAGCACTAGACAGGGGAGCACTGAAGCTTTCTTT. It yields the protein CASTRQGSTEAFF.

V gene TRBV11-2 combines with J gene TRBJ2-7; the match to TRBD2 covers 7 bases. Germline assignment: CDR1 SGHAT and CDR2 FQNNGV. V lost 3 bases to trimming and J lost 0 bases; unmatched junction nucleotides: 2. The CDR3 is 14 residues long. The CDR3 sequence is CASSFGTISYEQYF. In nucleotides, the CDR3 is TGTGCCAGCAGCTTCGGGACTATCTCCTACGAGCAGTACTTC.

J is TRBJ1-1 and V is TRBV19, with D unresolved. Germline loops: CDR1 LNHDA, CDR2 SQIVND (reference sequence). V was clipped by 3 bases and J by 5 bases, with 13 bases between them. CDR3 length equals 14 residues. The CDR3 loop reads CASSISGRRTEAFF. DNA of the CDR3: TGTGCCAGTAGTATCTCGGGGAGAAGGACTGAAGCTTTCTTT.

The rearrangement uses TRBV2 and TRBJ2-7, with 8 bases fitting TRBD2. Trimming took 4 bases from V and 3 from J; bases not matched to a gene: 5. The germline gives CDR1 SNHLY, CDR2 FYNNEI. This CDR3 comprises 14 residues. CDR3 sequence reads: CASSGTGGNYEQYF. The CDR3 region has the DNA TGTGCCAGCAGTGGAACGGGAGGGAACTACGAGCAGTACTTC. The full variable domain, in which reference TRBV2 and TRBJ2-7 provide the parts outside the CDR3, is EPEVTQTPSHQVTQMGQEVILRCVPISNHLYFYWYRQILGQKVEFLVSFYNNEISEKSEIFDDQFSVERPDGSNFTLKIRSTKLEDSAMYFCASSGTGGNYEQYFGPGTRLTVT.

V usage is TRBV11-2 and J usage is TRBJ2-5; TRBD2 might be the D (7 bases). Germline V gene data show CDR1 as SGHAT and CDR2 as FQNNGV. The CDR3 loop spans 12 amino acids. V lost 8 bases, J lost 5 bases, and 12 bases lay in between. The CDR3 is CASVGGGETQYF. The CDR3, as DNA: TGTGCCAGCGTGGGAGGGGGGGAGACCCAGTACTTC. Full variable domain (missing parts from reference TRBV11-2 and TRBJ2-5): EAGVAQSPRYKIIEKRQSVAFWCNPISGHATLYWYQQILGQGPKLLIQFQNNGVVDDSQLPKDRFSAERLKGVDSTLKIQPAKLEDSAVYLCASVGGGETQYFGPGTRLLVL.

The chain carries TRBV4-1 and TRBJ1-5, with 9 bases lining up with TRBD1. This CDR3 spans 17 amino acids. The germline V gene has CDR1 MGHRA and CDR2 YSYEKL. V lost 4 bases and J lost 5; bases outside the gene matches: 12. The CDR3 DNA sequence: TGCGCCAGCAGCCCAAAGATGGAGACAGGGGGACATCAGCCCCAGCATTTT. It specifies CASSPKMETGGHQPQHF.

The rearrangement joins TRBV6-1 to TRBJ1-4, with D possibly being TRBD1 (6 bases). The V gene lost 2 bases and the J gene lost 10 bases, with 20 bases spanning the gap. In germline, CDR1 is MNHNS, CDR2 SASEGT. The CDR3 is 16 amino acids. In DNA, the CDR3 is TGTGCCAGCAGTGAAAGTCCGGACAGCCCCAGAGGAAAACTGTTTTTT. This encodes CASSESPDSPRGKLFF.

This sequence joins TRBV4-1 and TRBJ2-7; 7 nucleotides line up with TRBD1. Germline CDR1 and CDR2: MGHRA and YSYEKL. The CDR3 is 14 residues long. V was clipped by 5 bases and J by 3 bases; unmatched bases: 7. The CDR3 here is CASSFPTGIYEQYF. CDR3 DNA: TGCGCCAGCAGCTTCCCGACAGGGATCTACGAGCAGTACTTC.

The J gene is TRBJ1-4, the V gene TRBV11-2, with D perhaps TRBD1 (6 bases). The CDR3 contains 15 residues. Per the germline V gene, CDR1 is SGHAT and CDR2 is FQNNGV. V was pared by 4 bases and J by 6 bases, with 15 bases between. CDR3 residues: CASSSSQGTHEKLFF. CDR3 sequence (DNA): TGTGCCAGCAGCTCTTCACAGGGAACCCATGAAAAACTGTTTTTT.

DNA of the CDR3: TGTGCCAGTAGACTTCGACAGGGTCCCTCTGGAAACACCATATATTTT. Amino acid sequence: CASRLRQGPSGNTIYF. The V gene is TRBV19, the J gene TRBJ1-3; 7 nucleotides line up with TRBD1. CDR1 and CDR2 from the germline V gene are LNHDA and SQIVND (reference sequence). V gave up 6 bases and J gave up 0 bases; unmatched junction bases: 8. This CDR3 is 16 amino acids long.

The rearrangement links TRBV2 to TRBJ2-1; 10 nucleotides match TRBD1. Germline CDR1 reads SNHLY; CDR2 reads FYNNEI. J was trimmed by 4 bases and V by 6 bases; bases with no gene match: 9. CDR3 size: 16 residues. This CDR3 reads CASSAFRDRGYNEQFF. CDR3 nucleotide sequence: TGTGCCAGCAGCGCCTTCCGGGACAGGGGATACAATGAGCAGTTCTTC.